Each of the 3 T cell receptor beta chains below was sequenced from the same sample in a study of blood T cell repertoires in COVID-19. Some clones are missing from TCRdb's copy, which holds only in-frame ones; the method was immunoSEQ multiplex PCR. The sample contains roughly 250,000 clones, 81% of which appear only once. Sequencing was performed on peripheral blood. The receptors were sampled from a woman aged 55-70 years with active or convalescent COVID-19.

This chain links TRBV27 with TRBJ1-1, with a weak D call TRBD1 (5 bases). The CDR3 covers 11 residues. The ends were cut back, 7 bases at V and 4 bases at J, with 7 bases in the middle. Per germline, CDR1 MNHEY and CDR2 SMNVEV (reference sequence). CDR3 coding DNA: TGTGCCAGCACAACAGGCACTGAAGCTTTCTTT. This gives the protein CASTTGTEAFF.

This clone was observed a single time. The chain recombines TRBV5-1 with TRBJ2-3; 9 bases are a match to TRBD2. The CDR3 length is 15 residues. Germline V gene sequence: CDR1 SGHRS, CDR2 YFSETQ. The trim removed 7 bases at V and 2 bases at J, leaving 8 bases unmatched. The CDR3 loop reads CASSQAGGLTDTQYF. The DNA of the CDR3 is TGCGCCAGCTCGCAAGCGGGGGGACTCACAGATACGCAGTATTTT.

This chain uses TRBV6-1 with TRBJ2-3; maybe TRBD2 (5 bases). Germline V lookup: CDR1 MNHNS, CDR2 SASEGT. V shed 1 base and J shed 5 bases, with 10 bases lying between them. The CDR3 totals 14 residues. The CDR3 protein is CASSEERLVDTQYF. The CDR3 DNA reads TGTGCCAGCAGTGAAGAGCGGCTCGTAGATACGCAGTATTTT.